What follows are 2 T cell receptor beta chains derived from one specimen sequenced in a study of blood T cell repertoires in COVID-19. The protocol was immunoSEQ multiplex PCR, while the TCRdb copy is restricted to in-frame clones and leaves out a portion. The sample lists about 240,000 clones, 87% occurring once. Sequenced input: peripheral blood. These receptor sequences come from a man aged 55-75 years who had recovered from COVID-19.

This chain connects TRBV27 to TRBJ1-1; 12 positions agree with TRBD1. V was clipped by 9 bases and J by 10 bases; unmatched bases: 15. This CDR3 has 15 residues. The germline CDR1 and CDR2 sequences are MNHEY and SMNVEV (reference sequence). Here the CDR3 DNA reads TGTGCCAGGGAGCCTTATTACCGGGACAGGGGGCCAGCTTTCTTT. Amino acids: CAREPYYRDRGPAFF.

The chain uses TRBV19 and TRBJ2-1; TRBD2 matches 9 bases. J was trimmed by 4 bases and V by 7 bases; bases with no gene match: 5. This CDR3 is 14 amino acids long. Germline V gene sequence: CDR1 LNHDA, CDR2 SQIVND (reference sequence). This chain's CDR3 is CASMGRGGYNEQFF. CDR3 bases: TGTGCCAGTATGGGGCGGGGGGGATACAATGAGCAGTTCTTC.